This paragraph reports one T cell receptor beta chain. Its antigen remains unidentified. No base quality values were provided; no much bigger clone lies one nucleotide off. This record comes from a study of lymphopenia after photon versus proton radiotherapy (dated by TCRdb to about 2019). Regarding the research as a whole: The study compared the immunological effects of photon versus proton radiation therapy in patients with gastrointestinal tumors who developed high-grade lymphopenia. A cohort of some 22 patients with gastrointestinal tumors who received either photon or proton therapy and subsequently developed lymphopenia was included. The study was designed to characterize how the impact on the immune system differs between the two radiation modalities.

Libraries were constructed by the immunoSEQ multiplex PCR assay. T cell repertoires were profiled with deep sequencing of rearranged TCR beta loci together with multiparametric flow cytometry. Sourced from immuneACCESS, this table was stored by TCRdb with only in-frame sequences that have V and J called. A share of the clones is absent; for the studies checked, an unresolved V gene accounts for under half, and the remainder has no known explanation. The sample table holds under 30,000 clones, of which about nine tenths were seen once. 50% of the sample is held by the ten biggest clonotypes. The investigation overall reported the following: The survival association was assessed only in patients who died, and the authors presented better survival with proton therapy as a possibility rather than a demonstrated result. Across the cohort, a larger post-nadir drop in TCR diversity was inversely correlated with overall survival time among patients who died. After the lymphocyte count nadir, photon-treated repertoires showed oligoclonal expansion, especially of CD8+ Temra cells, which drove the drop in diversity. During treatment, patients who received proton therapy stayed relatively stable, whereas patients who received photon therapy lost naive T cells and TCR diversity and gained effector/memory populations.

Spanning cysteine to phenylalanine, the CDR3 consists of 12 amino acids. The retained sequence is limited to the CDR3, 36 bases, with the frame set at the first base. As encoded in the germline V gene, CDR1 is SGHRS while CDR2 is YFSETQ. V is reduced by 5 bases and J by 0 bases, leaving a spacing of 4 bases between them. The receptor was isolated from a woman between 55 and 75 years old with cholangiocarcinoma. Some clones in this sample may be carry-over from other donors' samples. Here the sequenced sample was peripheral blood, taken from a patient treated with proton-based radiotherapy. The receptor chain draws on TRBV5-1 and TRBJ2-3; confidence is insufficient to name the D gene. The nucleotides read TGCGCCAGCAGATTTAGCACAGATACGCAGTATTTT. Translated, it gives CASRFSTDTQYF.